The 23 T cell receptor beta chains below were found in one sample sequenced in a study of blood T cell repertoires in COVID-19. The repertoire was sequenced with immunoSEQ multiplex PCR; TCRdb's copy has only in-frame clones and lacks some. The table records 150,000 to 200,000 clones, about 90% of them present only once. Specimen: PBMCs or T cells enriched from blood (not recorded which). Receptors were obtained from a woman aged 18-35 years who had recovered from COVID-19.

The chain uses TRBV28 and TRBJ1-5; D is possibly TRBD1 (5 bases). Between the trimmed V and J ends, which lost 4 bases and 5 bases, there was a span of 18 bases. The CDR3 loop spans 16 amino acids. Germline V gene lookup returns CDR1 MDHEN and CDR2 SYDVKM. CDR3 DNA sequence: TGTGCCAGCAGTTCCGGCAGGCAGGGTTTTTATCAGCCCCAGCATTTT. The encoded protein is CASSSGRQGFYQPQHF.

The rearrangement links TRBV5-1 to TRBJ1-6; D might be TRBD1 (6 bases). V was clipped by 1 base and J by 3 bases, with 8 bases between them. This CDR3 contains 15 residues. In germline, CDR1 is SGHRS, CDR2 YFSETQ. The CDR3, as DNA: TGCGCCAGCAGCTTGCAGGGGCTCTATAATTCACCCCTCCACTTT. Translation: CASSLQGLYNSPLHF.

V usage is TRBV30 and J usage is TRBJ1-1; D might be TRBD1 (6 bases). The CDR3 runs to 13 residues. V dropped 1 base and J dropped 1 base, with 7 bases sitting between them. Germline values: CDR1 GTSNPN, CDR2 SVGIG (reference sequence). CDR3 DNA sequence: TGTGCCTGGAGTGAGGGGGAGAACACTGAAGCTTTCTTT. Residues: CAWSEGENTEAFF.

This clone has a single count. CDR3 nucleotides: TGTGCCAGCAGTAACGGACAGGGGAGTCAGCCCCAGCATTTT. It is translated as CASSNGQGSQPQHF. This chain links TRBV28 with TRBJ1-5; 9 bases are shared with TRBD1. Germline V CDR1 and CDR2: MDHEN, SYDVKM. With 5 bases clipped from V and 6 bases from J, the junction kept 5 bases outside the gene matches. The CDR3 has 14 residues.

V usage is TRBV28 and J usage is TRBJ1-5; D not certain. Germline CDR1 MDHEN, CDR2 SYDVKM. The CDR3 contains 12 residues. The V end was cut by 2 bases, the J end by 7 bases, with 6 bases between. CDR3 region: CASSLQRQPQHF. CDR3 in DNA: TGTGCCAGCAGTTTACAGCGGCAGCCCCAGCATTTT. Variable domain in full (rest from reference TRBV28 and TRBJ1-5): DVKVTQSSRYLVKRTGEKVFLECVQDMDHENMFWYRQDPGLGLRLIYFSYDVKMKEKGDIPEGYSVSREKKERFSLILESASTNQTSMYLCASSLQRQPQHFGDGTRLSIL.

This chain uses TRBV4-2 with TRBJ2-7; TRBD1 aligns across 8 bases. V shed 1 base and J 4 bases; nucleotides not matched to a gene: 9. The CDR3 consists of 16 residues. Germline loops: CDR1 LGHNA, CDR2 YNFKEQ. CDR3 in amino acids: CASSQVLDREEYEQYF. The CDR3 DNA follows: TGTGCCAGCAGCCAAGTGTTGGACAGGGAAGAGTACGAGCAGTACTTC.

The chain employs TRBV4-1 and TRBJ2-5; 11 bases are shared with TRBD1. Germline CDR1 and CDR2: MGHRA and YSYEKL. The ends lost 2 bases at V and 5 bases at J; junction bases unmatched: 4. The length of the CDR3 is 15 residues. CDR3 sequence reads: CASSQPGQGGETQYF. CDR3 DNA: TGCGCCAGCAGCCAACCGGGACAGGGGGGGGAGACCCAGTACTTC.

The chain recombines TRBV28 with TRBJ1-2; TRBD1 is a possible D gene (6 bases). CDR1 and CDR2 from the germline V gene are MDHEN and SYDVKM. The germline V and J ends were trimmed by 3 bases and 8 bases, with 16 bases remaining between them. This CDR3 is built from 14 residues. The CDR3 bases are TGTGCCAGCAGTTTGCCGGGACATCGTTCCGGCTACACCTTC. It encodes CASSLPGHRSGYTF.

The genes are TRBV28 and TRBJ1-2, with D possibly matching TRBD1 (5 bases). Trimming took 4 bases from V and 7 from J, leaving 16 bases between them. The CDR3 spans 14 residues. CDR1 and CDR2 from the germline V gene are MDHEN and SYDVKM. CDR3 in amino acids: CASSSPGGSVGYTF. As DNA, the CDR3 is TGTGCCAGCAGTTCACCCGGGGGATCTGTTGGCTACACCTTC.

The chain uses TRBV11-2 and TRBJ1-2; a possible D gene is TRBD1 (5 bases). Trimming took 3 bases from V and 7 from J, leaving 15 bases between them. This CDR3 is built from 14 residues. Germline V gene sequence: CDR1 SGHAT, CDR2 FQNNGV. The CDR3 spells CASSFSLGDSGYTF. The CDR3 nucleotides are TGTGCCAGCAGCTTCAGTTTGGGGGACTCTGGCTACACCTTC.

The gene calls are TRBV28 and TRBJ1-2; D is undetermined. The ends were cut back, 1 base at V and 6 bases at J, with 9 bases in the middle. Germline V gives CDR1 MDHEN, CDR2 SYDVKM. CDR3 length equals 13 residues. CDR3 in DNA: TGTGCCAGCAGTTTATTCATCGGGGATGGCTACACCTTC. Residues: CASSLFIGDGYTF.

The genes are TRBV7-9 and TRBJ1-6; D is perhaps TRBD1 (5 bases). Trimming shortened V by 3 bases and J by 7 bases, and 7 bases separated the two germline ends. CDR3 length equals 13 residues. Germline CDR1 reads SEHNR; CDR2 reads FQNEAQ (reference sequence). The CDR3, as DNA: TGTGCCAGCAGCTTGACAGAGAATTCACCCCTCCACTTT. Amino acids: CASSLTENSPLHF.

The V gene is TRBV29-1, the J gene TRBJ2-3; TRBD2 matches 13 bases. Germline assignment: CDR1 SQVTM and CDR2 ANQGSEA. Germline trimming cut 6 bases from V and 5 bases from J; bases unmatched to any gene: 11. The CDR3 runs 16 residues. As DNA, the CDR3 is TGCAGCGTCGGAGGGACTAGCGGGGAGCTAATAGATACGCAGTATTTT. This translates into CSVGGTSGELIDTQYF.

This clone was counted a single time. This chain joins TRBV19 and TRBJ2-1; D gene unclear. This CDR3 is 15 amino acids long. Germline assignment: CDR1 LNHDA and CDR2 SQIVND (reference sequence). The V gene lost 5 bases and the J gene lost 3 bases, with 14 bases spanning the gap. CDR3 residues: CASSPSDTVYNEQFF. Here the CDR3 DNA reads TGTGCCAGTAGTCCCTCCGACACGGTCTACAATGAGCAGTTCTTC.

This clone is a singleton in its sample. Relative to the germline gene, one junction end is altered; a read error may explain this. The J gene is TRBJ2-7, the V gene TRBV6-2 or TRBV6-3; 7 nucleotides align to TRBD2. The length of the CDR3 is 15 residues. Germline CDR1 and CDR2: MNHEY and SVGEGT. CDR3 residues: CASSDSSGGRGEQYF. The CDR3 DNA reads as TGTGCCAGCAGTGACTCTAGCGGAGGCCGGGGGGAGCAGTACTTC.

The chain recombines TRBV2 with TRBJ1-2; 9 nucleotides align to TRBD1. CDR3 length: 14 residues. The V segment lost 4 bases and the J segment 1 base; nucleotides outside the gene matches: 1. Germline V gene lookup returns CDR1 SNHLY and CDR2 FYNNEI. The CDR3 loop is CASSGTGVNYGYTF. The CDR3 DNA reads TGTGCCAGCAGTGGGACAGGGGTTAACTATGGCTACACCTTC.

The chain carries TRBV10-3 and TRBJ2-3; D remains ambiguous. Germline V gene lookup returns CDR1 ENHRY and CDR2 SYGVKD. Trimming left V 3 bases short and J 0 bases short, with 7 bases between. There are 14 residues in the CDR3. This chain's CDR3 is CAISELTSTDTQYF. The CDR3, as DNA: TGTGCCATCAGTGAATTAACTAGCACAGATACGCAGTATTTT.

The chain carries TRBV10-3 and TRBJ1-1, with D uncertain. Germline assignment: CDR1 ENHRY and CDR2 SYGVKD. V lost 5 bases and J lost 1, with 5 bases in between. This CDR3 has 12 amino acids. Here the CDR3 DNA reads TGTGCCATCAGTCCAGGGAACACTGAAGCTTTCTTT. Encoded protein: CAISPGNTEAFF.

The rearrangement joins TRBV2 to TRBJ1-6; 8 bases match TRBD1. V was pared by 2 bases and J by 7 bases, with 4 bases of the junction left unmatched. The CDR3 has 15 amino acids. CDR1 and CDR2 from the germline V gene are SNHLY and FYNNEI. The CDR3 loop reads CASSEWGQDNSPLHF. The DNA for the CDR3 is TGTGCCAGCAGTGAATGGGGACAGGACAATTCACCCCTCCACTTT.

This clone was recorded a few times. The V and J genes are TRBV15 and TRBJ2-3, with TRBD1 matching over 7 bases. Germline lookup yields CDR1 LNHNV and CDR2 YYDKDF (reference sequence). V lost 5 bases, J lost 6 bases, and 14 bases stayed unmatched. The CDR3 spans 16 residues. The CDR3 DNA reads TGTGCCACCAGCCAAACAGCGGCCAAAGGGGGCGATACGCAGTATTTT. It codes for CATSQTAAKGGDTQYF.

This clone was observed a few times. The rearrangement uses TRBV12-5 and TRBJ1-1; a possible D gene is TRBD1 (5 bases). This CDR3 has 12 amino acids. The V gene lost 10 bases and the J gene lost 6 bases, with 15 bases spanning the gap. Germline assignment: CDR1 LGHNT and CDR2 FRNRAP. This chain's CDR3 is CATHGGIPEAFF. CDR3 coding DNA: TGTGCTACTCACGGGGGAATCCCTGAAGCTTTCTTT.

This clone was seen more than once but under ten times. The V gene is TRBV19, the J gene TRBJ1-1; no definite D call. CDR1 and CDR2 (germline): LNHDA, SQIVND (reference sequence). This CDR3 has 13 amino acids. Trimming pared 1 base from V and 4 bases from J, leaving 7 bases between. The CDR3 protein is CASSIGPATEAFF. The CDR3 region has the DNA TGTGCCAGTAGTATAGGGCCTGCCACTGAAGCTTTCTTT.

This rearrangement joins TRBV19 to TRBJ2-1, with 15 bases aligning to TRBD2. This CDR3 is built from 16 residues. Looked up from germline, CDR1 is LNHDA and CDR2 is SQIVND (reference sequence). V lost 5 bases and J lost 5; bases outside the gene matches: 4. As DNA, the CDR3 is TGTGCCAGTAGTGGGACTAGCGGGGGGTTCGACAATGAGCAGTTCTTC. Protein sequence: CASSGTSGGFDNEQFF.